This T cell receptor beta chain was recorded in a study of CD8+CD57+ T cells in acquired aplastic anemia. Study-wide background: The study obtained 9 million to 13 million reads on average for CD4+ cells from healthy donors.

In its sample, this clonotype was seen many times. No antigen is known for it. For CDR3 and TCR beta VDJ profiling, genomic DNA was the template used. TCRdb independently ran MiXCR on the reads; one entry per CDR3 protein. The sample holds about 160,000 distinct CDR3 sequences; about 48% are singletons and the top ten take 1.1%. The CDR3 has 14 amino acids. V was shortened by 4 bases and J by 5 bases, with 12 bases between the two germline ends. Per the germline V gene, CDR1 is SGDLS and CDR2 is YYNGEE. Broader study findings: Common to patients and controls were roughly 30 CD8+ CDR3 sequences.

This clonotype was sampled from a human donor in good health. Material: sorted CD4+, CD8+, or CD8+CD57+ T cells (not recorded which) from PBMCs. The chain carries TRBV9 and TRBJ2-2; D is undetermined. CDR3 coding DNA: TGTGCCAGCAGCTCATTGTTAAGTACCGGGGAGCTGTTTTTT. Encoded protein: CASSSLLSTGELFF.